This T cell receptor beta chain was retrieved from a study of OX40 agonist ivuxolimab in advanced cancers. Study results and limitations: Within 6 weeks, CD4+ and CD8+ blood T cells expanded clonally at 0.1 to 3.0 mg/kg.

About this clone: Its cognate antigen is unknown.

The CDR3 covers 15 residues. Germline-derived CDR1 and CDR2 are SGHRS and YFSETQ. With 4 bases clipped from V and 9 bases from J, the junction kept 11 bases outside the gene matches. TCRdb's table, derived via immunoSEQ multiplex PCR, lists solely in-frame clones and lacks some. The sample has about 73,000 clones, approximately 86% seen once; the top ten hold approximately 0.72%. The V gene is TRBV5-1, the J gene TRBJ2-1, with 9 bases matching TRBD2. The sequence derives from an adult with an advanced solid tumor such as melanoma, head and neck, liver or kidney cancer. The sequencing here drew on CD4+ or CD8+ T cells sorted from blood, taken in a trial of the OX40 agonist ivuxolimab. The chain's CDR3 is CASSDGLAQTGEQFF. CDR3 in DNA: TGCGCCAGCAGCGATGGACTAGCGCAGACCGGTGAGCAGTTCTTC.